The T cell receptor beta chain under discussion was sequenced for a study of vaccination and CD4 T cells after COVID-19. Looked up from germline, CDR1 is KGHSH and CDR2 is LQKENI. This CDR3 has 15 amino acids. V was clipped by 4 bases and J by 3 bases, with 15 bases between them. Cultured CD4+ T-cell DNA underwent Oncomine TCR Beta short-read sequencing. TCRdb processed the PCR reads anew with MiXCR; each CDR3 protein has one entry. The data hold about 14,000 distinct CDR3 sequences, with around 60% observed a single time. Regarding this clonotype: The antigen is unknown.

The sample's treatment: roughly 10-day PBMC culture with coronavirus spike peptide pools or control peptides (ViraFEST assay). This TCR came from a human donor who had recovered from COVID-19. The gene calls are TRBV18 and TRBJ1-1, with a possible D match to TRBD1 (6 bases). Sequencing was carried out using CD4+ T cells from blood, cultured in vitro. For the CDR3, the DNA is TGTGCCAGCTCACGTAGAGGCAGGGGCGACACTGAAGCTTTCTTT. It codes for CASSRRGRGDTEAFF.